The clone carrying this T cell receptor (beta chain) appeared many times. Its antigen is not known. The CDR3 regions of TCR beta were amplified from RNA transcripts. Initially, a first-round RT-PCR of the TCR CDR3 employed the HTBI primer set. TCRdb re-analysed the multiplex PCR reads in MiXCR, keeping a single row per CDR3 protein. Of about 590,000 distinct CDR3 sequences listed, more than 13% are singletons. These data come from a study of T cells in Graves' hyperthyroidism and ophthalmopathy. Study outcomes and limitations: Onset of ophthalmopathy came a median approximately 6.5 months after the model predicted it.

The receptor comes from a woman aged 18-29 years with Graves' ophthalmopathy. Sequencing used blood.

Here the CDR3 DNA reads TGTGCCAGCAGTGAAGCTTTTGGCCTAGCGGGCCCCTCTAGCACAGATACGCAGTATTTT. Protein product: CASSEAFGLAGPSSTDTQYF. The chain links TRBV2 to TRBJ2-3; TRBD2 matches 8 bases. Germline-derived CDR1 and CDR2 are SNHLY and FYNNEI. The ends lost 0 bases at V and 0 bases at J; junction bases unmatched: 14. The CDR3 is 20 residues long. The variable domain in full, completed from reference TRBV2 and TRBJ2-3, reads EPEVTQTPSHQVTQMGQEVILRCVPISNHLYFYWYRQILGQKVEFLVSFYNNEISEKSEIFDDQFSVERPDGSNFTLKIRSTKLEDSAMYFCASSEAFGLAGPSSTDTQYFGPGTRLTVL.